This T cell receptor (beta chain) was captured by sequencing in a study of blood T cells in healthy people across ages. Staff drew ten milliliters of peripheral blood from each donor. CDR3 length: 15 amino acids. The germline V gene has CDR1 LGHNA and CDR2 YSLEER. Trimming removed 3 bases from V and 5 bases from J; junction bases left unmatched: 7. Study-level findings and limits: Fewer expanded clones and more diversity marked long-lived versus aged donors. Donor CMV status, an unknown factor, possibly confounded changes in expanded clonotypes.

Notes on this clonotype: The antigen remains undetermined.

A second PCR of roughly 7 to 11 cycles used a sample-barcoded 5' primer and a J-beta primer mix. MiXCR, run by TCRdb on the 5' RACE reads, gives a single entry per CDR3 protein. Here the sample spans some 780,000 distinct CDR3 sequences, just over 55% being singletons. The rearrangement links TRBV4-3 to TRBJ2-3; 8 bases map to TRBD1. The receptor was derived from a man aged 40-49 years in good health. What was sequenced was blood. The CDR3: CASSQEDRVGDTQYF. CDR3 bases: TGCGCCAGCAGCCAGGAGGACAGGGTAGGAGATACGCAGTATTTT.